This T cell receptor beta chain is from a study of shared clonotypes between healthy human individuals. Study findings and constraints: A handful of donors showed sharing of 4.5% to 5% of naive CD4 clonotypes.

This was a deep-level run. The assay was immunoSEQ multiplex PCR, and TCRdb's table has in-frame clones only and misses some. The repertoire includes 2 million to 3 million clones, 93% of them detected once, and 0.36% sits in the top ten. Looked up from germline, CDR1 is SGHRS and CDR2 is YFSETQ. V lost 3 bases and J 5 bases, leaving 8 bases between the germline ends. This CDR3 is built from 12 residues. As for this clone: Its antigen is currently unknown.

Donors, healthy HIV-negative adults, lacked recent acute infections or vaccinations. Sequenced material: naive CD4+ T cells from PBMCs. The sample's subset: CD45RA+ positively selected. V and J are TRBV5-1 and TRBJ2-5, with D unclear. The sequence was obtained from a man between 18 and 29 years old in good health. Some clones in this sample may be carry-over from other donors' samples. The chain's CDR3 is CASSSTLETQYF. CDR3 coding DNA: TGCGCCAGCAGCTCGACACTCGAGACCCAGTACTTC.